These 6 T cell receptor beta chains were sequenced from one sample in a study of cytomegalovirus exposure and HLA in healthy donors. The PCR made use of 60 Vbeta and 13 Jbeta primers. Assay used: immunoSEQ multiplex PCR; TCRdb lists only in-frame clones, some missing. The sample includes over 150,000 clones, about 72% of them seen just once. Input material: PBMCs. The receptors derive from a man aged 55-75 years in good health and CMV-seronegative.

This clone was found a few times. The rearrangement uses TRBV14 and TRBJ2-5; D is unclear. The CDR3 has 14 residues. V lost 4 bases and J 4 bases, leaving 13 bases between the germline ends. CDR1 SGHDN and CDR2 FVKESK come from the germline V gene. CDR3 protein: CASSPGVPRETQYF. CDR3 DNA sequence: TGTGCCAGCAGCCCAGGTGTCCCCAGAGAGACCCAGTACTTC.

CDR3 in amino acids: CASSWARLTGGVLRQPQHF. Here the CDR3 DNA reads TGTGCCAGCAGTTGGGCACGGCTTACAGGGGGCGTCTTGAGACAGCCCCAGCATTTT. The rearrangement joins TRBV28 to TRBJ1-5; 9 positions match TRBD1. Germline V gene sequence: CDR1 MDHEN, CDR2 SYDVKM. Germline trimming cut 4 bases from V and 7 bases from J; bases unmatched to any gene: 20. The CDR3 is 19 residues long. Combining the CDR3 with reference TRBV28 and TRBJ1-5 gives the whole variable domain DVKVTQSSRYLVKRTGEKVFLECVQDMDHENMFWYRQDPGLGLRLIYFSYDVKMKEKGDIPEGYSVSREKKERFSLILESASTNQTSMYLCASSWARLTGGVLRQPQHFGDGTRLSIL.

The chain recombines TRBV25-1 with TRBJ1-2; 9 positions agree with TRBD1. The CDR3 has 14 residues. V dropped 2 bases and J dropped 6; count of bases not matched to a gene: 4. Germline CDR1 reads MGHDK; CDR2 reads SYGVNS. The CDR3 sequence: CASSETGGQDGYTF. The CDR3 nucleotides are TGTGCCAGCAGTGAAACAGGGGGCCAGGATGGCTACACCTTC.

V usage is TRBV7-8 and J usage is TRBJ1-5; no clear D. CDR3 length: 15 residues. CDR1 and CDR2 (germline): SGHVS, FQNEAQ. Trimming took off 4 bases at V and 5 bases at J, with 15 bases between the two ends. The CDR3 sequence is CASSSYRAGDQPQHF. In nucleotides, the CDR3 is TGTGCCAGCAGCTCCTACCGGGCGGGAGATCAGCCCCAGCATTTT.

V is TRBV4-2 and J is TRBJ2-5; D possibly corresponds to TRBD2 (6 bases). Germline CDR1 is LGHNA and CDR2 is YNFKEQ. The CDR3 loop spans 18 amino acids. The V end was cut by 0 bases, the J end by 0 bases, with 17 bases between. The CDR3 nucleotides read TGTGCCAGCAGCCAAGAAGGAGGGTATGTTGGTTACCAAGAGACCCAGTACTTC. Its translation is CASSQEGGYVGYQETQYF.

J is TRBJ1-2 and V is TRBV7-2; D not certain. The ends were cut back, 4 bases at V and 0 bases at J, with 6 bases in the middle. The CDR3 length is 13 residues. Per the germline V gene, CDR1 is SGHTA and CDR2 is FQGNSA. The CDR3 coding sequence is TGTGCCAGCAGCTCCTTAGCTAACTATGGCTACACCTTC. Its translation is CASSSLANYGYTF.